The 11 T cell receptor beta chains below were found in one sample sequenced in a study of CD8 T cells in ankylosing spondylitis. TCRdb analysed the 5' RACE reads with MiXCR anew, one entry per CDR3 protein. The data show 250,000 to 400,000 distinct CDR3 sequences, 9.5% to 13% seen once. Specimen: blood, either unsorted or a sorted T cell fraction (not recorded which). These receptors were collected from a female donor with ankylosing spondylitis or in good health (not recorded which).

Turning to this clonotype: This may come from a read error, since a much larger clone is one base off. V gene TRBV7-9 combines with J gene TRBJ1-2; D gene unclear. The CDR3 totals 12 residues. Germline loops: CDR1 SEHNR, CDR2 FQNEAQ (reference sequence). The CDR3 coding sequence is TGTGCCACAAGCTCCCTCGCCTATGGCGACACCTTC. This sequence encodes CATSSLAYGDTF.

This clonotype came up many times. The chain recombines TRBV5-1 with TRBJ2-3; the match to TRBD1 covers 8 bases. Germline V CDR1 and CDR2: SGHRS, YFSETQ. This CDR3 spans 14 amino acids. Trimming took 4 bases from V and 6 from J; bases not matched to a gene: 7. This CDR3 reads CASSTGGIGDTQYF. CDR3 nucleotides: TGCGCCAGCAGCACAGGGGGTATAGGGGATACGCAGTATTTT.

This clonotype was detected ten times or more. The chain links TRBV12-3 or TRBV12-4 to TRBJ1-5, with D perhaps TRBD1 (5 bases). CDR3 size: 14 residues. V was cut by 3 bases and J by 3 bases, with 9 bases left in between. DNA for the CDR3: TGTGCCAGCAGTTTCGACAGAGTCAATCAGCCCCAGCATTTT. Translating it yields CASSFDRVNQPQHF.

This clonotype was recorded many times. V gene TRBV28 combines with J gene TRBJ1-6; D unresolved. Per germline, CDR1 MDHEN and CDR2 SYDVKM. The CDR3 has 12 amino acids. The V gene lost 5 bases and the J gene lost 6 bases, with 5 bases spanning the gap. CDR3 DNA sequence: TGTGCCAGCAGTGTCAGTAATTCACCCCTCCACTTT. Its translation is CASSVSNSPLHF.

This clonotype was counted ten times or more. The J gene is TRBJ1-1, the V gene TRBV12-3 or TRBV12-4; D is undetermined. The CDR3 has 14 amino acids. Deletions cut 6 bases from V and 7 bases from J, with 18 bases between. This CDR3 is CASRPRQTSHEAFF. CDR3 coding DNA: TGTGCCAGCAGGCCCCGGCAGACCAGCCATGAAGCTTTCTTT.

Ten or more counts support this clonotype. The rearrangement uses TRBV20-1 and TRBJ2-1; 9 bases are a match to TRBD2. With 5 bases clipped from V and 4 bases from J, the junction kept 9 bases outside the gene matches. From germline, CDR1 is DFQATT and CDR2 SNEGSKA (reference sequence). The CDR3 is 15 residues long. The CDR3 here is CSAATSGRAYNEQFF. The DNA for the CDR3 is TGCAGTGCTGCGACTAGCGGCAGAGCTTACAATGAGCAGTTCTTC.

This clonotype was counted at least ten times. The chain recombines TRBV24-1 with TRBJ1-1, with D unclear. The germline gives CDR1 KGHDR, CDR2 SFDVKD. The CDR3 is made up of 13 amino acids. The V gene lost 5 bases and the J gene lost 6 bases, with 12 bases spanning the gap. The CDR3, as DNA: TGTGCCACCAGTGCGCGGGATGGGTCTGAAGCTTTCTTT. It is translated as CATSARDGSEAFF.

This chain connects TRBV15 to TRBJ1-5; 7 bases line up with TRBD1. The ends lost 0 bases at V and 4 bases at J; junction bases unmatched: 6. The CDR3 length is 16 residues. CDR1 LNHNV and CDR2 YYDKDF come from the germline V gene (reference sequence). CDR3 sequence reads: CATSRETGVGNQPQHF. CDR3 DNA: TGTGCCACCAGCAGAGAAACAGGGGTAGGGAATCAGCCCCAGCATTTT.

This clonotype occurred many times. The gene calls are TRBV6-2 or TRBV6-3 and TRBJ2-7; no clear D gene. CDR1 is MNHEY, CDR2 SVGEGT, per germline. The CDR3 loop spans 14 amino acids. V was shortened by 7 bases and J by 3 bases, with 16 bases between the two germline ends. The CDR3 sequence: CASKTTMGNYEQYF. In DNA form, the CDR3 reads TGTGCCAGCAAGACGACCATGGGAAACTACGAGCAGTACTTC.

The chain has TRBV29-1 and TRBJ2-7, with D unclear. V was pared by 0 bases and J by 2 bases, with 11 bases between. Germline CDR1 and CDR2: SQVTM and ANQGSEA. The CDR3 has 14 amino acids. The CDR3 loop is CSVEDVNHPYEQYF. The CDR3 DNA reads TGCAGCGTTGAAGATGTGAACCATCCCTACGAGCAGTACTTC.

This clonotype occurred many times. This chain connects TRBV6-4 to TRBJ2-1, with 9 bases that match TRBD2. With V trimmed by 4 bases and J by 2 bases, 3 bases remained unmatched. The CDR3 covers 15 residues. CDR1 and CDR2 (germline): MRHNA, SNTAGT. In DNA form, the CDR3 reads TGTGCCAGCAGTGTGGCGGGGGGGACCTACAATGAGCAGTTCTTC. Amino acids: CASSVAGGTYNEQFF.